The 24 T cell receptor beta chains given below trace back to one sample, sequenced in a study of shared clonotypes between healthy human individuals. Clones were sequenced by immunoSEQ multiplex PCR, and TCRdb holds only the in-frame ones, with some missing. Among some 900,000 clones, more than 75% were seen once, and the ten largest hold over 1.3%. The specimen was memory CD4+ T cells sorted from blood. Noted subset: CD45RA-negative fraction. The origin of the receptors is a young man in good health.

The V call is TRBV9, the J call TRBJ2-5; the D gene is possibly TRBD2 (5 bases). CDR1 is SGDLS, CDR2 YYNGEE, per germline. Trimming removed 0 bases at V and 2 bases at J, with 14 bases between. CDR3 length equals 16 residues. The CDR3 protein is CASSVGAGTFQETQYF. CDR3 in DNA: TGTGCCAGCAGCGTAGGGGCGGGTACGTTTCAAGAGACCCAGTACTTC.

The chain couples TRBV18 to TRBJ2-7; 7 bases line up with TRBD1. Germline-derived CDR1 and CDR2 are KGHSH and LQKENI. The CDR3 is 17 amino acids. The junction had 17 bases not matched to a gene; V was cut back by 4 bases and J by 5 bases. CDR3 residues: CASSQTGPNPGRNEQYF. CDR3 sequence (DNA): TGTGCCAGCTCACAGACAGGGCCCAACCCAGGAAGGAACGAGCAGTACTTC.

The chain joins TRBV7-9 to TRBJ1-5; tentative D call: TRBD1 (5 bases). The CDR3 sequence is 15 residues long. Trimming left V 1 base short and J 3 bases short, with 10 bases between. Germline assignment: CDR1 SEHNR and CDR2 FQNEAQ (reference sequence). The CDR3 nucleotides read TGTGCCAGCAGCTTAGGGCAGGGAGCCAATCAGCCCCAGCATTTT. This translates into CASSLGQGANQPQHF.

The chain links TRBV12-5 to TRBJ1-2, with 10 bases matching TRBD1. Per the germline V gene, CDR1 is LGHNT and CDR2 is FRNRAP. This CDR3 is built from 16 residues. The V gene end was trimmed by 2 bases and the J gene end by 4 bases; junction bases not matched to a gene: 7. CDR3 sequence (DNA): TGTGCTAGTGGTTTGCCTAATAGGACAGGGGGCTATGGCTACACCTTC. Its protein product is CASGLPNRTGGYGYTF. The whole variable domain, filled in from reference TRBV12-5 and TRBJ1-2, reads DARVTQTPRHKVTEMGQEVTMRCQPILGHNTVFWYRQTMMQGLELLAYFRNRAPLDDSGMPKDRFSAEMPDATLATLKIQPSEPRDSAVYFCASGLPNRTGGYGYTFGSGTRLTVV.

The chain recombines TRBV29-1 with TRBJ2-2, with 8 positions matching TRBD1. Trimming cost V 3 bases and J 4 bases; bases outside gene matches: 4. The length of the CDR3 is 14 residues. In germline, CDR1 is SQVTM, CDR2 ANQGSEA. CDR3 DNA: TGCAGCGTTGACAGGGGGCTCGGCACCGGGGAGCTGTTTTTT. It encodes CSVDRGLGTGELFF.

The chain is built from TRBV7-8 and TRBJ2-7; TRBD2 matches at 12 bases. The ends lost 5 bases at V and 0 bases at J; junction bases unmatched: 11. CDR3 length: 18 residues. Germline V gives CDR1 SGHVS, CDR2 FQNEAQ. CDR3 amino acids: CASSQRVQTSGSSYEQYF. The CDR3 DNA reads as TGTGCCAGCAGCCAGCGGGTGCAGACTAGCGGGAGCTCCTACGAGCAGTACTTC.

This clone was detected only once. The chain is built from TRBV12-5 and TRBJ1-5, with D possibly being TRBD1 (5 bases). The germline CDR1 and CDR2 sequences are LGHNT and FRNRAP. The CDR3 runs to 14 residues. The CDR3, as DNA: TGTGCCCCGGCAGGCGGGGGTCGCAATCAGCCCCAGCATTTT. Translation gives CAPAGGGRNQPQHF.

This chain uses TRBV2 with TRBJ1-6; D unclear. V was clipped by 2 bases and J by 2 bases, with 7 bases between them. The CDR3 has 15 residues. CDR1 is SNHLY, CDR2 FYNNEI, per germline. CDR3 residues: CASSEQAAYNSPLHF. Here the CDR3 DNA reads TGTGCCAGCAGTGAACAGGCGGCCTATAATTCACCCCTCCACTTT.

The chain combines TRBV29-1 with TRBJ2-5, with D tentatively TRBD1 or TRBD2 (5 bases each). Trimming removed 4 bases from V and 6 bases from J, with 18 bases in between. The CDR3 runs to 14 residues. Germline values: CDR1 SQVTM, CDR2 ANQGSEA. The CDR3 reads CSVVRDLASKTQYF. Written as DNA, the CDR3 is TGCAGCGTTGTCCGGGACCTAGCTAGTAAGACCCAGTACTTC.

The chain is built from TRBV5-1 and TRBJ2-1; 12 nucleotides agree with TRBD2. V dropped 0 bases and J dropped 8; count of bases not matched to a gene: 0. The CDR3 extends over 14 amino acids. CDR1 is SGHRS, CDR2 YFSETQ, per germline. The chain's CDR3 is CASSLGLAGDEQFF. The DNA of the CDR3 is TGCGCCAGCAGCTTGGGACTAGCGGGGGATGAGCAGTTCTTC.

This clone occurred once. Since a much larger clone is just one base distant, this may be a read error. V gene TRBV5-1 combines with J gene TRBJ2-1; D gene uncertain. Per the germline V gene, CDR1 is SGHRS and CDR2 is YFSETQ. Trimming pared 0 bases from V and 5 bases from J, leaving 3 bases between. This CDR3 is built from 12 residues. Written as DNA, the CDR3 is TGCGCCAGCAGCTTGGGGCACAATGAGCAGTTCTTC. Its protein product is CASSLGHNEQFF.

This clone was observed once. A far larger clone is a single base away, which makes a read error likely. The chain recombines TRBV25-1 with TRBJ2-7; TRBD1 matches 9 bases. This CDR3 has 14 residues. Trimming at V came to 6 bases and at J to 2 bases, leaving 5 bases not matched to a gene. Germline V lookup: CDR1 MGHDK, CDR2 SYGVNS. CDR3 sequence reads: CASSPGTGTYEQYF. The CDR3 DNA is TGTGCCAGCAGCCCCGGGACAGGGACCTACGAGCAGTACTTC.

V usage is TRBV5-4 and J usage is TRBJ2-3; D not certain. Per the germline V gene, CDR1 is SGHNT and CDR2 is YYREEE (reference sequence). V was trimmed by 5 bases and J by 2 bases, leaving 9 bases between them. This CDR3 has 13 residues. DNA for the CDR3: TGTGCCAGCAGGGCAGGCTTCACAGATACGCAGTATTTT. This gives the protein CASRAGFTDTQYF.

Points on this clone: The identical CDR3 is also encoded by other nucleotide sequences in the sample. J is TRBJ2-3 and V is TRBV7-3; 7 nucleotides align to TRBD1. Germline V gene sequence: CDR1 SGHTA, CDR2 FQGTGA. The CDR3 is 14 residues long. V lost 3 bases to trimming and J lost 2 bases; unmatched junction nucleotides: 2. This CDR3 reads CASSLTGTTDTQYF. The CDR3 nucleotides read TGTGCCAGCAGCTTGACAGGGACCACAGATACGCAGTATTTT.

The rearrangement links TRBV5-1 to TRBJ2-2; TRBD2 aligns across 7 bases. V lost 3 bases and J lost 3; bases outside the gene matches: 8. CDR1 and CDR2 (germline): SGHRS, YFSETQ. The CDR3 is 16 amino acids. For the CDR3, the DNA is TGCGCCAGCAGCTATGGCGGGACTACCTACACCGGGGAGCTGTTTTTT. Translation gives CASSYGGTTYTGELFF.

This clone occurred many times. The gene calls are TRBV6-1 and TRBJ2-7, with 9 bases that match TRBD2. Trimming cost V 3 bases and J 9 bases; bases outside gene matches: 15. The CDR3 sequence is 16 residues long. The germline V gene has CDR1 MNHNS and CDR2 SASEGT. CDR3 amino acids: CASSDFPGLALLRQYF. In nucleotides, the CDR3 is TGTGCCAGCAGTGATTTCCCGGGACTAGCCCTGCTGCGGCAGTACTTC.

This clone was counted a few times. This CDR3 reads CASSFWAGTQGTGELFF. The CDR3 nucleotides read TGTGCCAGCAGTTTTTGGGCCGGGACCCAGGGGACCGGGGAGCTGTTTTTT. The chain recombines TRBV27 with TRBJ2-2, with D possibly being TRBD1 (6 bases). This CDR3 has 17 residues. Germline CDR1 and CDR2: MNHEY and SMNVEV (reference sequence). The V end was cut by 3 bases, the J end by 5 bases, with 19 bases between.

The chain has TRBV2 and TRBJ2-3; 11 bases align to TRBD2. The ends lost 2 bases at V and 3 bases at J; junction bases unmatched: 10. The CDR3 is 18 residues long. CDR1 and CDR2 (germline): SNHLY, FYNNEI. The CDR3 nucleotides read TGTGCCAGCAGTGAACTATTTAGCGGGGGGGCCTGGACAGATACGCAGTATTTT. This gives the protein CASSELFSGGAWTDTQYF.

For this clone: An end of the junction differs from the germline gene, which may be a read error. The chain recombines TRBV7-7 with TRBJ2-5, with TRBD2 matching over 11 bases. The CDR3 covers 13 residues. Per the germline V gene, CDR1 is SSHAT and CDR2 is FNYEAQ (reference sequence). As DNA, the CDR3 is TGTGCTAGCAGCGCTAGCGGGGGGGAGACCCAGTACTTC. Translating gives CASSASGGETQYF.

The J gene is TRBJ2-3, the V gene TRBV5-6; either TRBD1 or TRBD2 may fit D (5 bases each). CDR1 and CDR2 (germline): SGHDT, YYEEEE. This CDR3 region has 13 residues. V was trimmed by 0 bases and J by 11 bases, leaving 13 bases between them. CDR3 loop: CASSLAEGSGQYF. CDR3 in DNA: TGTGCCAGCAGCTTGGCCGAGGGGAGCGGGCAGTATTTT.

Details on this clone: Distinct nucleotide sequences in the sample also encode this CDR3. The chain combines TRBV5-1 with TRBJ2-5; D gene uncertain. CDR1 is SGHRS, CDR2 YFSETQ, per germline. This CDR3 region has 14 residues. The V end lost 0 bases, the J end lost 1 base, and 7 bases lay between the germline ends. The CDR3 protein is CASSLGVAQETQYF. The CDR3 DNA sequence: TGCGCCAGCAGCTTGGGGGTTGCCCAAGAGACCCAGTACTTC.

V gene TRBV30 combines with J gene TRBJ2-4; weak D call: TRBD1 (7 bases). This CDR3 has 13 residues. The V gene's germline CDR1 is GTSNPN and CDR2 SVGIG (reference sequence). Trimming pared 7 bases from V and 0 bases from J, leaving 10 bases between. The CDR3 coding sequence is TGTGCCTCAGGGGGACTAGCCAAAAACATTCAGTACTTC. Translated, it gives CASGGLAKNIQYF. The full variable domain, completed using reference TRBV30 and TRBJ2-4, is SQTIHQWPATLVQPVGSPLSLECTVEGTSNPNLYWYRQAAGRGLQLLFYSVGIGQISSEVPQNLSASRPQDRQFILSSKKLLLSDSGFYLCASGGLAKNIQYFGAGTRLSVL.

The chain combines TRBV5-6 with TRBJ2-7, with 9 bases lining up with TRBD1. This CDR3 contains 15 residues. Germline CDR1 and CDR2: SGHDT and YYEEEE. The trim removed 4 bases at V and 4 bases at J, leaving 9 bases unmatched. The CDR3 loop is CASSPGQGFRYEQYF. For the CDR3, the DNA is TGTGCCAGCAGCCCGGGACAGGGTTTCCGGTACGAGCAGTACTTC. Using reference TRBV5-6 and TRBJ2-7 for the parts outside the CDR3, the full variable domain is DAGVTQSPTHLIKTRGQQVTLRCSPKSGHDTVSWYQQALGQGPQFIFQYYEEEERQRGNFPDRFSGHQFPNYSSELNVNALLLGDSALYLCASSPGQGFRYEQYFGPGTRLTVT.

Details on this clone: Within the sample, other DNA sequences also encode this same CDR3. The V gene is TRBV6-1, the J gene TRBJ1-1; D remains ambiguous. The CDR3 length is 13 residues. Germline loops: CDR1 MNHNS, CDR2 SASEGT. Trimming removed 1 base from V and 0 bases from J, with 3 bases in between. For the CDR3, the DNA is TGTGCCAGCAGTGAAGGATTGAACACTGAAGCTTTCTTT. Translating it yields CASSEGLNTEAFF.